This T cell receptor beta chain came from a study of CD8 T cells in ankylosing spondylitis. The study, taken as a whole, reports: There was a TCR beta motif, made of fewer than 10 highly homologous variants, that appeared characteristic of ankylosing spondylitis blood. There were earlier reports of some motif variants in reactive arthritis synovial fluid and blood.

A single record per CDR3 protein comes from TCRdb applying MiXCR to the 5' RACE reads. The sample has about 340,000 distinct CDR3 sequences; 20% are singletons. A word on this clonotype: Its specificity is not known.

V was clipped by 7 bases and J by 3 bases, with 14 bases between them. The length of the CDR3 is 14 residues. The germline V gene has CDR1 SNHLY and CDR2 FYNNEI. The sample comprised blood, either unsorted or a sorted T cell fraction (not recorded which). This rearrangement joins TRBV2 to TRBJ2-3; a possible D gene is TRBD2 (5 bases). This receptor was taken from a male donor with ankylosing spondylitis or in good health (not recorded which). CDR3 region: CASTRLHSTDTQYF. The CDR3, as DNA: TGTGCCAGCACCCGACTACATAGTACAGATACGCAGTATTTT. Full variable domain (outside the CDR3, taken from reference TRBV2 and TRBJ2-3): EPEVTQTPSHQVTQMGQEVILRCVPISNHLYFYWYRQILGQKVEFLVSFYNNEISEKSEIFDDQFSVERPDGSNFTLKIRSTKLEDSAMYFCASTRLHSTDTQYFGPGTRLTVL.